Below, 21 T cell receptor beta chains from the same sample are listed, as sequenced in a study of cytomegalovirus exposure and HLA in healthy donors. It was with 60 Vbeta and 13 Jbeta primers that the PCR ran. Assay used: immunoSEQ multiplex PCR; TCRdb lists only in-frame clones, some missing. The sample has approximately 80,000 clones; roughly 73% are singletons. Sequences were obtained from PBMCs. These receptors were taken from a woman in her 40s in good health and CMV-seropositive.

The chain links TRBV5-1 to TRBJ2-3; 7 bases are a match to TRBD2. CDR1 SGHRS and CDR2 YFSETQ come from the germline V gene. The ends lost 1 base at V and 0 bases at J; junction bases unmatched: 5. CDR3 length: 16 amino acids. CDR3 in DNA: TGCGCCAGCAGCTTGATTGCTAGCGGAAGCACAGATACGCAGTATTTT. This encodes CASSLIASGSTDTQYF.

The chain has TRBV5-8 and TRBJ1-1; D is perhaps TRBD1 (5 bases). The CDR3 totals 16 residues. In germline, CDR1 is SGHTS, CDR2 YDEGEE. V shed 1 base and J shed 4 bases, with 17 bases lying between them. The CDR3 sequence is CASSLIQGRRGTEAFF. CDR3 DNA: TGTGCCAGCAGCTTGATTCAGGGCAGGCGGGGCACTGAAGCTTTCTTT.

The chain uses TRBV7-6 and TRBJ2-3; no clear D gene. V lost 2 bases to trimming and J lost 2 bases, with 11 bases between them. This CDR3 contains 15 residues. CDR1 is SGHVS and CDR2 is FNYEAQ in the germline V gene. The CDR3 DNA reads TGTGCCAGCAGCTTAACCCAGTCCCACACAGATACGCAGTATTTT. Protein: CASSLTQSHTDTQYF.

This clone was seen just once. The chain recombines TRBV2 with TRBJ1-2; tentatively, D is TRBD1 (6 bases). Germline V gene data show CDR1 as SNHLY and CDR2 as FYNNEI. CDR3 size: 15 residues. The V end lost 3 bases, the J end lost 0 bases, and 11 bases lay between the germline ends. The CDR3 DNA sequence: TGTGCCAGCAGTGAGCGGGGGGCCGCTAACTATGGCTACACCTTC. It codes for CASSERGAANYGYTF.

CDR3 amino acids: CASSPSGQPNTEAFF. CDR3 DNA: TGTGCCAGCAGCCCCTCGGGACAGCCGAACACTGAAGCTTTCTTT. This chain joins TRBV7-3 and TRBJ1-1; 7 nucleotides match TRBD1. CDR3 length equals 15 residues. V shed 5 bases and J 1 base; nucleotides not matched to a gene: 7. CDR1 and CDR2 (germline): SGHTA, FQGTGA. Full variable domain (remainder filled in from reference TRBV7-3 and TRBJ1-1): GAGVSQTPSNKVTEKGKYVELRCDPISGHTALYWYRQSLGQGPEFLIYFQGTGAADDSGLPNDRFFAVRPEGSVSTLKIQRTERGDSAVYLCASSPSGQPNTEAFFGQGTRLTVV.

V usage is TRBV13 and J usage is TRBJ1-1; tentatively, D is TRBD1 (6 bases). CDR1 is PRHDT and CDR2 is FYEKMQ in the germline V gene (reference sequence). The germline V and J ends were trimmed by 5 bases and 3 bases, with 13 bases remaining between them. The CDR3 runs 14 residues. The DNA for the CDR3 is TGTGCCAGCAGCCGATGGACAGAGCACACTGAAGCTTTCTTT. This translates into CASSRWTEHTEAFF.

V usage is TRBV5-1 and J usage is TRBJ1-1; TRBD1 matches at 9 bases. V lost 4 bases, J lost 1 base, and 5 bases stayed unmatched. CDR1 is SGHRS, CDR2 YFSETQ, per germline. The CDR3 covers 15 residues. CDR3 in amino acids: CASSPRDRENTEAFF. The CDR3, as DNA: TGCGCCAGCAGCCCGAGGGACAGGGAGAACACTGAAGCTTTCTTT.

The sample holds many counts of this clone. The J gene is TRBJ1-5, the V gene TRBV19; D is unresolved. The V end was cut by 4 bases, the J end by 6 bases, with 16 bases between. The CDR3 is 15 amino acids. The V gene's germline CDR1 is LNHDA and CDR2 SQIVND (reference sequence). The CDR3 region is CASSRGVGSGQPQHF. The CDR3 DNA follows: TGTGCCAGTAGTAGGGGAGTGGGCTCGGGTCAGCCCCAGCATTTT.

The chain uses TRBV5-1 and TRBJ2-5; 8 bases map to TRBD1. Germline V lookup: CDR1 SGHRS, CDR2 YFSETQ. Unmatched junction bases numbered 5, after V lost 4 bases and J lost 3 bases. This CDR3 spans 14 amino acids. CDR3: CASSQDRGKETQYF. The CDR3 DNA reads as TGCGCCAGCAGCCAAGACAGGGGTAAAGAGACCCAGTACTTC. Full variable domain (outside the CDR3, taken from reference TRBV5-1 and TRBJ2-5): KAGVTQTPRYLIKTRGQQVTLSCSPISGHRSVSWYQQTPGQGLQFLFEYFSETQRNKGNFPGRFSGRQFSNSRSEMNVSTLELGDSALYLCASSQDRGKETQYFGPGTRLLVL.

This chain connects TRBV2 to TRBJ2-7, with 11 bases fitting TRBD2. The germline V gene has CDR1 SNHLY and CDR2 FYNNEI. The V segment lost 0 bases and the J segment 2 bases; nucleotides outside the gene matches: 9. The CDR3 consists of 18 residues. Here the CDR3 reads CASSEALRLAGGTYEQYF. The CDR3, as DNA: TGTGCCAGCAGTGAAGCGCTTCGGCTAGCGGGGGGAACCTACGAGCAGTACTTC.

This clone was counted a few times. The chain employs TRBV4-3 and TRBJ2-7; TRBD1 matches at 9 bases. The length of the CDR3 is 15 residues. The germline V gene encodes CDR1 LGHNA and CDR2 YSLEER. V shed 1 base and J 3 bases; nucleotides not matched to a gene: 4. The CDR3 sequence: CASSQATTGGYEQYF. CDR3 bases: TGCGCCAGCAGCCAAGCTACGACAGGGGGCTACGAGCAGTACTTC.

The chain combines TRBV6-1 with TRBJ2-3, with D possibly TRBD1 on 5 matching bases. Germline assignment: CDR1 MNHNS and CDR2 SASEGT. The ends were cut back, 3 bases at V and 5 bases at J, with 15 bases in the middle. This CDR3 is 15 amino acids long. The CDR3, as DNA: TGTGCCAGCAGTGACTTCAGGGCCCGAGGAGATACGCAGTATTTT. Translated, it gives CASSDFRARGDTQYF.

The rearrangement uses TRBV27 and TRBJ1-4; D uncertain. Looked up from germline, CDR1 is MNHEY and CDR2 is SMNVEV (reference sequence). V was cut by 6 bases and J by 8 bases, with 16 bases left in between. The CDR3 contains 14 residues. This chain's CDR3 is CASSAAGTGEKLFF. In nucleotides, the CDR3 is TGTGCCAGCAGCGCGGCAGGCACGGGGGAAAAACTGTTTTTT.

The chain has TRBV4-3 and TRBJ2-2; D remains unclear. V gave up 6 bases and J gave up 2 bases, with 13 bases separating them. This CDR3 is built from 15 residues. Germline V lookup: CDR1 LGHNA, CDR2 YSLEER. CDR3 sequence reads: CASRQVILNTGELFF. The CDR3 region has the DNA TGCGCCAGCAGGCAGGTGATACTTAACACCGGGGAGCTGTTTTTT.

In this sample, this clone turned up a few times. The chain has TRBV6-5 and TRBJ1-5; D remains unclear. This CDR3 contains 14 residues. V was pared by 5 bases and J by 2 bases, with 10 bases between. Germline V lookup: CDR1 MNHEY, CDR2 SVGAGI. The CDR3 loop reads CASSPGSGNQPQHF. The CDR3 bases are TGTGCCAGCAGTCCCGGGTCCGGCAATCAGCCCCAGCATTTT.

CDR3 sequence (DNA): TGTGCCAGCAGCTGGGACAGCTACAATGAGCAGTTCTTC. It is translated as CASSWDSYNEQFF. J is TRBJ2-1 and V is TRBV7-9; 7 nucleotides line up with TRBD1. Germline CDR1 reads SEHNR; CDR2 reads FQNEAQ (reference sequence). With V trimmed by 4 bases and J by 3 bases, 0 bases remained unmatched. This CDR3 is 13 amino acids long.

The chain uses TRBV6-5 and TRBJ2-2, with unresolved D. The CDR3 is 14 residues long. CDR1 is MNHEY, CDR2 SVGAGI, per germline. V was trimmed by 6 bases and J by 4 bases, leaving 12 bases between them. CDR3 DNA: TGTGCCAGCAGCCTAAGAGGTGGCACCGGGGAGCTGTTTTTT. It is translated as CASSLRGGTGELFF.

The gene calls are TRBV7-8 and TRBJ1-4; possible D gene TRBD1, 5 bases. The V gene lost 5 bases and the J gene lost 8 bases, with 21 bases spanning the gap. Germline values: CDR1 SGHVS, CDR2 FQNEAQ. The CDR3 runs 16 residues. The CDR3 loop reads CASSLRSRVAGEKLFF. The CDR3 coding sequence is TGTGCCAGCAGCCTCAGAAGCAGGGTGGCGGGAGAAAAACTGTTTTTT.

There are a few counts of this clone. The J gene is TRBJ1-4, the V gene TRBV6-1; 8 bases align to TRBD1. Per germline, CDR1 MNHNS and CDR2 SASEGT. After removal of 6 bases from V and 5 bases from J, the junction contained 5 bases not matched to a gene. CDR3 length: 14 amino acids. The DNA for the CDR3 is TGTGCCAGCAGCGTCGGACAGGGCAATGAAAAACTGTTTTTT. Amino acid sequence: CASSVGQGNEKLFF.

Turning to this clone: An end of the junction does not agree with germline; a read error may underlie this. V gene TRBV29-1 combines with J gene TRBJ2-3, with 13 bases lining up with TRBD2. CDR1 and CDR2 (germline): SQVTM, ANQGSEA. The CDR3 is 16 residues long. CDR3 DNA: TGCAGCGTTACCGGACTAGCGGGGGCCACCACAGATATGCAGTATTTT. Residues: CSVTGLAGATTDMQYF.

In its sample, this clone was seen once. This chain links TRBV6-4 with TRBJ2-3; 7 bases line up with TRBD2. This CDR3 comprises 14 residues. The germline gives CDR1 MRHNA, CDR2 SNTAGT. Unmatched junction bases numbered 13, after V lost 7 bases and J lost 9 bases. CDR3 region: CASMLTSLFMTQYF. The DNA for the CDR3 is TGTGCCAGCATGTTGACTAGCTTATTTATGACGCAGTATTTT.